This record covers a single T cell receptor (beta chain). Its specificity is not known. The data were taken from a study of graft-versus-host responses after intestinal transplantation. Notes on the study in general: Patients with graft-donor T cell macrochimerism had high graft-versus-host to host-versus-graft clonal ratios in allografts.

The length of the CDR3 is 15 residues. With 0 bases clipped from V and 3 bases from J, the junction kept 2 bases outside the gene matches. From germline, CDR1 is SGHDN and CDR2 FVKESK. Clones were read by immunoSEQ multiplex PCR, and TCRdb kept only the in-frame ones, dropping some. Of approximately 93,000 clones in the sample, 85% to 95% were seen once. The sample in question was unstimulated CD8+ T cells sorted from spleen or lymph node cells, obtained before transplant. The genes are TRBV14 and TRBJ1-3; TRBD1 agrees at 7 bases. The sequence came from a human donor who was the organ donor for an intestinal transplant. The CDR3 loop reads CASSQDHRGGNTIYF. In DNA, the CDR3 is TGTGCCAGCAGCCAAGATCACAGGGGTGGAAACACCATATATTTT.